This T cell receptor (beta chain) was observed in a study of cytomegalovirus exposure and HLA in healthy donors. Primers included in the PCR were 60 Vbeta and 13 Jbeta primers. Clones were read by immunoSEQ multiplex PCR, and TCRdb kept only the in-frame ones, dropping some. The profile covers 100,000 or so clones, with about 70% appearing a single time and about 2% taken by the ten largest. Losses at the gene ends were 0 bases for V and 7 bases for J; bases not matched to a gene: 7. The CDR3 sequence is 15 residues long. Germline CDR1 SGHRS, CDR2 YFSETQ. This TCR derives from a human donor in good health. Sequencing was carried out using PBMCs. The rearrangement uses TRBV5-1 and TRBJ2-1; 7 bases align to TRBD2. CDR3 protein: CASSLAGLGANEQFF. The DNA for the CDR3 is TGCGCCAGCAGCTTGGCCGGACTAGGGGCAAATGAGCAGTTCTTC.